This TCR beta chain was captured in a study of blood T cell repertoires in COVID-19. Study-level information: PBMCs, B-cell-depleted T cells, or T cells were the source of the cDNA or gDNA that made up the material.

In the original processing: Nucleated cell number was recorded as an estimate derived from reference gene primer amplification. Libraries were prepared by immunoSEQ multiplex PCR; TCRdb keeps only in-frame clonotypes and omits some of them. That table is the source of V, J and clone size, and D and trimming were worked out from the DNA. The sample consists of more than 300,000 clones, approximately 91% of them appearing once. The V gene end was trimmed by 0 bases and the J gene end by 4 bases; junction bases not matched to a gene: 9. This CDR3 is built from 17 residues. Germline V gene lookup returns CDR1 SQVTM and CDR2 ANQGSEA. Recruits, aged 18 to 89 years, lived in 24 US areas. Cohort placement rested on clinical history that participants reported themselves.

This TCR was recovered from a woman in her forties who had been exposed to COVID-19. V is TRBV29-1 and J is TRBJ2-7; 13 bases fit TRBD2. The sequenced sample was PBMCs or T cells enriched from blood (not recorded which). This CDR3 reads CSVEEFRLAGGGYEQYF. The CDR3 region has the DNA TGCAGCGTTGAAGAATTTCGACTAGCGGGGGGAGGGTACGAGCAGTACTTC.